Below, 5 T cell receptor beta chains from the same sample are listed, as sequenced in a study of response to subunit inactivated influenza vaccine. TCRdb passed the RT-PCR reads through MiXCR, listing each CDR3 protein once. The table has about 650,000 distinct CDR3 sequences, about a sixth seen once. The sample consisted of PBMCs from blood, taken 11 to 12 days after vaccination. These receptors originate from a man aged 45-60 years who received an inactivated influenza vaccine.

At least ten counts were recorded for this clonotype. This sequence joins TRBV5-1 and TRBJ2-2; TRBD1 aligns across 10 bases. The trim removed 2 bases at V and 5 bases at J, leaving 3 bases unmatched. The CDR3 length is 15 residues. From germline, CDR1 is SGHRS and CDR2 YFSETQ. CDR3 loop: CASSFRDRGTGELFF. As DNA, the CDR3 is TGCGCCAGCAGCTTTCGGGACAGGGGAACCGGGGAGCTGTTTTTT.

The chain couples TRBV7-2 to TRBJ2-7; the match to TRBD2 covers 7 bases. J was trimmed by 0 bases and V by 2 bases; bases with no gene match: 4. Germline values: CDR1 SGHTA, CDR2 FQGNSA. This CDR3 spans 15 amino acids. The CDR3, as DNA: TGTGCCAGCAGCTTACCCCCGGGGGGCTCCTACGAGCAGTACTTC. Protein: CASSLPPGGSYEQYF.

This clonotype was seen at least ten times. This chain uses TRBV7-8 with TRBJ2-7; TRBD2 agrees at 12 bases. The J segment lost 2 bases and the V segment lost 4 bases, leaving 6 bases of the junction unmatched. CDR1 is SGHVS, CDR2 FQNEAQ, per germline. The CDR3 has 16 amino acids. Written as DNA, the CDR3 is TGTGCCAGCAGCTCAGGACTAGCGGGGACCGCCTACGAGCAGTACTTC. As protein: CASSSGLAGTAYEQYF.

This clonotype was counted between two and nine times. The J gene is TRBJ2-1, the V gene TRBV20-1, with TRBD2 identical over 11 bases. Germline-derived CDR1 and CDR2 are DFQATT and SNEGSKA (reference sequence). The CDR3 runs to 16 residues. Trimming cost V 4 bases and J 0 bases; bases outside gene matches: 5. The CDR3 DNA follows: TGCAGTGCTACCGCAACTAGCGGGAGCTCCTACAATGAGCAGTTCTTC. This codes for CSATATSGSSYNEQFF.

The CDR3 region is CASSLSLRQETQYF. In nucleotides, the CDR3 is TGTGCCAGCAGCTTAAGTTTGCGACAAGAGACCCAGTACTTC. The chain uses TRBV11-2 and TRBJ2-5; no reliable D call. Germline loops: CDR1 SGHAT, CDR2 FQNNGV. CDR3 size: 14 residues. Between the trimmed V and J ends, which lost 2 bases and 2 bases, there was a span of 9 bases. The whole variable domain, filled in from reference TRBV11-2 and TRBJ2-5, reads EAGVAQSPRYKIIEKRQSVAFWCNPISGHATLYWYQQILGQGPKLLIQFQNNGVVDDSQLPKDRFSAERLKGVDSTLKIQPAKLEDSAVYLCASSLSLRQETQYFGPGTRLLVL.